The 28 T cell receptor beta chains below all came from one sample that was sequenced in a study of CD4 T cells in relation to SARS-CoV-2 and coronaviruses (dated by TCRdb to about 2021). CD4+ T cells from unexposed donors were collected before the COVID-19 pandemic (2011-2018). After less than eleven days of culture, CD4+ T cells were isolated with the EasySep CD4+ T cell isolation kit. The antigens of these receptors remain unknown. The library was obtained by the immunoSEQ multiplex PCR assay. TCRdb took over this immuneACCESS table, retaining in-frame rearrangements with V and J assigned. Such tables are incomplete; in checked studies, under half of the missing clones stem from an unresolved V gene, and the remainder is unexplained. This sample gives 20,000 or so clones in total; around 77% of them show up just once. In total, the top ten clones hold approximately 15% of the sample. Sequenced: CD4+ T cells from PBMCs, cultured in vitro. The receptors originated from a human donor in good health.

The J gene is TRBJ1-6, the V gene TRBV18; no firm D call. Germline V gives CDR1 KGHSH, CDR2 LQKENI. V dropped 3 bases and J dropped 5 bases, with 17 bases sitting between them. The CDR3 is made up of 17 amino acids. CDR3 sequence (DNA): TGTGCCAGCTCACCTCAATCCTCGGGCGGCCATAATTCACCCCTCCACTTT. It specifies CASSPQSSGGHNSPLHF.

The chain joins TRBV5-6 to TRBJ2-7; D call uncertain. CDR3 size: 13 residues. The V gene's germline CDR1 is SGHDT and CDR2 YYEEEE. V gave up 2 bases and J gave up 6 bases, with 12 bases separating them. Here the CDR3 reads CASSFFSLVEQYF. In DNA form, the CDR3 reads TGTGCCAGCAGCTTCTTTTCTTTGGTCGAGCAGTACTTC.

The chain has TRBV6-1 and TRBJ1-3, with D perhaps matching TRBD1 (6 bases). Looked up from germline, CDR1 is MNHNS and CDR2 is SASEGT. The CDR3 loop spans 16 amino acids. Trimming cost V 2 bases and J 1 base, with 12 bases left between them. DNA for the CDR3: TGTGCCAGCAGTGAACTCCCAGGGGCATCTGGAAACACCATATATTTT. It is translated as CASSELPGASGNTIYF.

This clone was recorded once. V usage is TRBV28 and J usage is TRBJ1-4; 9 nucleotides match TRBD1. J was trimmed by 3 bases and V by 5 bases; bases with no gene match: 4. The CDR3 covers 15 residues. Germline loops: CDR1 MDHEN, CDR2 SYDVKM. The CDR3 sequence is CASSTGGWSNEKLFF. CDR3 nucleotides: TGTGCCAGCAGTACAGGGGGCTGGTCTAATGAAAAACTGTTTTTT.

This chain connects TRBV7-9 to TRBJ2-3, with D perhaps TRBD1 or TRBD2 (5 bases each). This CDR3 contains 16 residues. Germline V gene data show CDR1 as SEHNR and CDR2 as FQNEAQ (reference sequence). V lost 6 bases and J lost 2, with 18 bases in between. This CDR3 reads CASSWPGPSNTDTQYF. In DNA, the CDR3 is TGTGCCAGCAGTTGGCCGGGACCTTCGAACACAGATACGCAGTATTTT.

The rearrangement joins TRBV30 to TRBJ2-3; a possible D gene is TRBD1 (6 bases). Trimming cost V 3 bases and J 4 bases, with 14 bases left between them. From germline, CDR1 is GTSNPN and CDR2 SVGIG (reference sequence). The CDR3 has 14 residues. CDR3 sequence reads: CAWSRGSQADTQYF. The CDR3 bases are TGTGCCTGGAGCAGGGGCTCCCAGGCAGATACGCAGTATTTT.

This rearrangement joins TRBV18 to TRBJ1-1, with D possibly being TRBD1 (5 bases). V was shortened by 3 bases and J by 4 bases, with 12 bases between the two germline ends. Germline V gene data show CDR1 as KGHSH and CDR2 as LQKENI. This CDR3 has 14 residues. For the CDR3, the DNA is TGTGCCAGCTCACCGACAGTTCAAGGCACTGAAGCTTTCTTT. It translates to CASSPTVQGTEAFF.

This chain uses TRBV10-3 with TRBJ2-2; TRBD1 aligns across 8 bases. With 4 bases clipped from V and 5 bases from J, the junction kept 3 bases outside the gene matches. Germline CDR1 and CDR2: ENHRY and SYGVKD. The CDR3 runs 14 residues. CDR3 sequence reads: CAISARQGTGELFF. The CDR3 nucleotides read TGTGCCATCAGTGCGAGACAGGGGACCGGGGAGCTGTTTTTT.

The chain couples TRBV5-8 to TRBJ2-1; 7 bases are a match to TRBD2. This CDR3 spans 14 amino acids. Losses at the gene ends were 2 bases for V and 4 bases for J; bases not matched to a gene: 3. Germline CDR1 reads SGHTS; CDR2 reads YDEGEE. The CDR3 loop is CASSLGEGYNEQFF. As DNA, the CDR3 is TGTGCCAGCAGCTTAGGGGAGGGATACAATGAGCAGTTCTTC.

This clone was seen just once. This sequence joins TRBV7-9 and TRBJ1-3; D is unclear. V was shortened by 5 bases and J by 0 bases, with 11 bases between the two germline ends. The CDR3 consists of 15 residues. The germline V gene has CDR1 SEHNR and CDR2 FQNEAQ (reference sequence). The CDR3 protein is CASSPLGSSGNTIYF. The CDR3 region has the DNA TGTGCCAGCAGCCCACTAGGGAGCTCTGGAAACACCATATATTTT.

CDR3 sequence (DNA): TGTGCCACCAGTGATTGGACAGGGGGACAAGAGACCCAGTACTTC. Its translation is CATSDWTGGQETQYF. The rearrangement links TRBV24-1 to TRBJ2-5, with 10 bases lining up with TRBD1. The CDR3 is made up of 15 amino acids. Germline assignment: CDR1 KGHDR and CDR2 SFDVKD. Germline trimming cut 2 bases from V and 2 bases from J; bases unmatched to any gene: 1.

This chain uses TRBV18 with TRBJ2-3, with a tentative D call TRBD2 (6 bases). Trimming removed 3 bases at V and 6 bases at J, with 19 bases between. The V gene's germline CDR1 is KGHSH and CDR2 LQKENI. The CDR3 totals 16 residues. The CDR3 DNA is TGTGCCAGCTCACCTCTTTCTAGCGCAGGAGCTGATACGCAGTATTTT. Its translation is CASSPLSSAGADTQYF.

CDR3 amino acids: CASSLPGQGTAEAFF. The CDR3 DNA reads TGTGCCAGCAGTCTTCCGGGACAGGGGACTGCTGAAGCTTTCTTT. The rearrangement joins TRBV28 to TRBJ1-1, with TRBD1 matching 10 bases. The CDR3 is 15 amino acids. V lost 5 bases and J lost 6; bases outside the gene matches: 9. Germline CDR1 is MDHEN and CDR2 is SYDVKM.

This clone was observed a few times. The V call is TRBV12-3 or TRBV12-4, the J call TRBJ1-5; a possible D gene is TRBD1 (6 bases). The CDR3 contains 13 residues. Trimming shortened V by 3 bases and J by 6 bases, and 9 bases separated the two germline ends. The CDR3 reads CASSFGGAQPQHF. In DNA form, the CDR3 reads TGTGCCAGCAGTTTTGGGGGGGCTCAGCCCCAGCATTTT.

The rearrangement uses TRBV9 and TRBJ2-1; TRBD1 is a possible D gene (6 bases). Germline CDR1 and CDR2: SGDLS and YYNGEE. The CDR3 is made up of 13 amino acids. V lost 0 bases and J 7 bases, leaving 8 bases between the germline ends. The CDR3 nucleotides read TGTGCCAGCAGCGTAGGGCAGGGGAATGAGCAGTTCTTC. It yields the protein CASSVGQGNEQFF.

The rearrangement links TRBV5-1 to TRBJ2-3; TRBD1 matches at 7 bases. This CDR3 is 14 amino acids long. V trimming: 4 bases; J trimming: 3 bases; junction bases outside the gene matches: 5. In germline, CDR1 is SGHRS, CDR2 YFSETQ. In DNA, the CDR3 is TGCGCCAGCAGCCCGGGACAGTCAACAGATACGCAGTATTTT. This sequence encodes CASSPGQSTDTQYF.

V and J are TRBV5-1 and TRBJ1-6; D unresolved. Germline lookup yields CDR1 SGHRS and CDR2 YFSETQ. The CDR3 spans 13 residues. V lost 0 bases, J lost 10 bases, and 8 bases lay in between. DNA of the CDR3: TGCGCCAGCAGCTTGGGTCAGCGCTCACCCCTCCACTTT. Its protein product is CASSLGQRSPLHF.

The rearrangement uses TRBV29-1 and TRBJ1-1, with 7 bases matching TRBD1. CDR1 is SQVTM, CDR2 ANQGSEA, per germline. This CDR3 has 14 amino acids. Germline trimming cut 7 bases from V and 0 bases from J; bases unmatched to any gene: 8. Here the CDR3 reads CSAGTAILNTEAFF. The CDR3, as DNA: TGCAGCGCGGGGACAGCAATTTTGAACACTGAAGCTTTCTTT.

This clone was counted only a few times. The chain is built from TRBV19 and TRBJ1-2; 8 positions agree with TRBD1. V dropped 7 bases and J dropped 14; count of bases not matched to a gene: 15. Germline values: CDR1 LNHDA, CDR2 SQIVND (reference sequence). The CDR3 extends over 13 amino acids. CDR3 loop: CASKGAGGSFRTF. DNA for the CDR3: TGTGCCAGTAAGGGGGCAGGGGGCTCCTTCAGGACCTTC. Full variable domain (missing parts from reference TRBV19 and TRBJ1-2): DGGITQSPKYLFRKEGQNVTLSCEQNLNHDAMYWYRQDPGQGLRLIYYSQIVNDFQKGDIAEGYSVSREKKESFPLTVTSAQKNPTAFYLCASKGAGGSFRTFGSGTRLTVV.

The chain joins TRBV5-4 to TRBJ2-7, with TRBD1 matching over 9 bases. The V segment lost 0 bases and the J segment 6 bases; nucleotides outside the gene matches: 7. This CDR3 has 15 residues. CDR1 SGHNT and CDR2 YYREEE come from the germline V gene (reference sequence). As DNA, the CDR3 is TGTGCCAGCAGCTTGGTGGGACAGGGAGGTGGCGAGCAGTACTTC. Translation gives CASSLVGQGGGEQYF.

The chain employs TRBV6-1 and TRBJ1-5; D perhaps matches TRBD1 (5 bases). V lost 2 bases to trimming and J lost 2 bases, with 22 bases between them. The CDR3 has 19 residues. CDR1 is MNHNS and CDR2 is SASEGT in the germline V gene. The CDR3 spells CASSELPNRQPWGNQPQHF. In DNA form, the CDR3 reads TGTGCCAGCAGTGAACTACCGAACCGACAGCCATGGGGCAATCAGCCCCAGCATTTT.

This clone showed up just a few times. The rearrangement joins TRBV5-6 to TRBJ2-7, with D perhaps matching TRBD1 (5 bases). The CDR3 contains 15 residues. Germline CDR1 and CDR2: SGHDT and YYEEEE. V was clipped by 0 bases and J by 1 base, with 11 bases between them. Written as DNA, the CDR3 is TGTGCCAGCAGCTTGGTTGCAGGGCAGTCCTACGAGCAGTACTTC. Protein sequence: CASSLVAGQSYEQYF.

The chain's CDR3 is CATSRSLQGDTEAFF. In DNA form, the CDR3 reads TGTGCCACCAGCAGGTCCCTTCAGGGTGACACTGAAGCTTTCTTT. This sequence joins TRBV15 and TRBJ1-1; weak D call: TRBD1 (5 bases). The V gene's germline CDR1 is LNHNV and CDR2 YYDKDF (reference sequence). Trimming removed 3 bases from V and 3 bases from J, with 14 bases in between. The CDR3 sequence is 15 residues long.

V usage is TRBV12-3 or TRBV12-4 and J usage is TRBJ1-1; D is unclear. The CDR3 length is 12 residues. Trimming removed 4 bases from V and 6 bases from J, with 9 bases in between. The CDR3 is CASSSQVSEAFF. In nucleotides, the CDR3 is TGTGCCAGCAGTTCGCAGGTATCTGAAGCTTTCTTT.

The chain employs TRBV7-8 and TRBJ1-6; D uncertain. This CDR3 has 13 amino acids. Between the trimmed V and J ends, which lost 5 bases and 5 bases, there was a span of 7 bases. The V gene's germline CDR1 is SGHVS and CDR2 FQNEAQ. CDR3 nucleotides: TGTGCCAGCAGCACAGATAATAATTCACCCCTCCACTTT. Translation gives CASSTDNNSPLHF.

The gene calls are TRBV19 and TRBJ2-4; D is undetermined. Germline CDR1 LNHDA, CDR2 SQIVND (reference sequence). Trimming removed 5 bases from V and 8 bases from J, with 16 bases in between. The CDR3 has 14 amino acids. CDR3 region: CASSDQVPRYIQYF. The CDR3 DNA is TGTGCCAGTAGTGACCAGGTCCCCAGGTACATTCAGTACTTC. Supplemented by reference TRBV19 and TRBJ2-4, the full variable domain reads DGGITQSPKYLFRKEGQNVTLSCEQNLNHDAMYWYRQDPGQGLRLIYYSQIVNDFQKGDIAEGYSVSREKKESFPLTVTSAQKNPTAFYLCASSDQVPRYIQYFGAGTRLSVL.

The chain joins TRBV2 to TRBJ2-7; D ambiguous. Germline lookup yields CDR1 SNHLY and CDR2 FYNNEI. CDR3 size: 15 residues. V was pared by 4 bases and J by 0 bases, with 13 bases between. For the CDR3, the DNA is TGTGCCAGCAGTGTCGGTGGGATTTACTCCTACGAGCAGTACTTC. It specifies CASSVGGIYSYEQYF.

The V and J genes are TRBV4-1 and TRBJ2-2; 10 bases are a match to TRBD2. V gave up 2 bases and J gave up 2 bases; unmatched junction bases: 8. Germline-derived CDR1 and CDR2 are MGHRA and YSYEKL. The length of the CDR3 is 18 residues. CDR3 sequence reads: CASSQTPGLAKNTGELFF. As DNA, the CDR3 is TGCGCCAGCAGCCAAACCCCGGGACTAGCGAAAAACACCGGGGAGCTGTTTTTT.